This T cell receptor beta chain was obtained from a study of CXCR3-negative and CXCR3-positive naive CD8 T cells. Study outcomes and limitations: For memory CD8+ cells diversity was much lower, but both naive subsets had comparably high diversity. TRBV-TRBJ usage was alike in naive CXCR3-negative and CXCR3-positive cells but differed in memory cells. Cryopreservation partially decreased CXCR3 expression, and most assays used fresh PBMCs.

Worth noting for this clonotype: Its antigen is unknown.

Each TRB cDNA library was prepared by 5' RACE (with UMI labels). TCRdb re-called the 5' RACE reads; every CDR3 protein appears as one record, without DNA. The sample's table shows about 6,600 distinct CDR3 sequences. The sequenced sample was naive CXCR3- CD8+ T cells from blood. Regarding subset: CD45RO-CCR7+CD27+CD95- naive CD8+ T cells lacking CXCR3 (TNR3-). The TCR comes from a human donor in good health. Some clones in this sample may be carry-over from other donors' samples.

The CDR3: CASLSGGDELAAGENTGELFF. The V gene is TRBV10-2, the J gene TRBJ2-2; TCRdb indicates TRBD2, and absent DNA this call remains unverified. CDR1 WSHSY and CDR2 SAAADI come from the germline V gene. The CDR3 totals 21 residues.